Listed here are 32 T cell receptor beta chains from one sample, sequenced in a study of radiation and T cells in renal cell carcinoma. Profiling relied on immunoSEQ multiplex PCR, and the TCRdb table lists in-frame clones only, not all of them. The profile shows fewer than 85,000 clones, 80% to 90% of them singletons. Time point denoted: blood 4 weeks post-SBRT, at nephrectomy. Regarding treatment: 15 Gy SBRT to primary tumor, nephrectomy 4 weeks later. Specimen: blood, collected from a patient whose treatment included radiotherapy and nephrectomy. All receptors come from a woman in her sixties or seventies with renal cell carcinoma.

This CDR3 is CASSVGGLLNTGELFF. DNA of the CDR3: TGTGCCAGCAGCGTAGGGGGGCTACTCAACACCGGGGAGCTGTTTTTT. V gene TRBV9 combines with J gene TRBJ2-2, with D perhaps matching TRBD1 (6 bases). The CDR3 sequence is 16 residues long. Per the germline V gene, CDR1 is SGDLS and CDR2 is YYNGEE. Trimming stripped 0 bases from V and 2 bases from J, with 11 bases between.

V and J are TRBV7-9 and TRBJ1-5, with TRBD1 matching over 8 bases. CDR3 length: 17 residues. The ends lost 2 bases at V and 0 bases at J; junction bases unmatched: 6. Germline CDR1 is SEHNR and CDR2 is FQNEAQ (reference sequence). This chain's CDR3 is CASSLYRGGNSNQPQHF. The DNA of the CDR3 is TGTGCCAGCAGCTTATACAGGGGGGGTAATAGCAATCAGCCCCAGCATTTT.

V gene TRBV7-9 combines with J gene TRBJ2-6; TRBD1 matches at 12 bases. The length of the CDR3 is 17 residues. The ends lost 6 bases at V and 2 bases at J; junction bases unmatched: 5. Germline CDR1 is SEHNR and CDR2 is FQNEAQ (reference sequence). The CDR3 DNA reads TGTGCCAGCAGGTCGGGACAGGGGGCTCCTGGGGCCAACGTCCTGACTTTC. It encodes CASRSGQGAPGANVLTF.

This clone was picked up one time. The chain recombines TRBV19 with TRBJ1-5, with 12 bases fitting TRBD1. Germline V gene lookup returns CDR1 LNHDA and CDR2 SQIVND (reference sequence). This CDR3 region has 15 residues. V dropped 7 bases and J dropped 3; count of bases not matched to a gene: 4. For the CDR3, the DNA is TGTGCCAGTACTCCGGGACAGGGGGCCAATCAGCCCCAGCATTTT. As protein: CASTPGQGANQPQHF.

This chain joins TRBV4-3 and TRBJ2-5; D not certain. Trimming stripped 2 bases from V and 4 bases from J, with 5 bases between. The CDR3 covers 12 residues. CDR1 is LGHNA, CDR2 YSLEER, per germline. CDR3 sequence reads: CASSQYGETQYF. The CDR3 bases are TGCGCCAGCAGCCAATACGGAGAGACCCAGTACTTC.

The chain has TRBV6-6 and TRBJ1-1; D perhaps matches TRBD1 (5 bases). CDR3 size: 13 residues. Germline assignment: CDR1 MNHNY and CDR2 SVGAGI (reference sequence). V was pared by 2 bases and J by 1 base, with 5 bases between. CDR3 in DNA: TGTGCCAGCAGTTACGGGGGGAACACTGAAGCTTTCTTT. It codes for CASSYGGNTEAFF.

The chain links TRBV5-1 to TRBJ1-4; D may be TRBD1 (6 bases). Germline CDR1 and CDR2: SGHRS and YFSETQ. V was cut by 4 bases and J by 7 bases, with 17 bases left in between. This CDR3 has 15 residues. This CDR3 reads CASSPVTGSGEKLFF. CDR3 DNA sequence: TGCGCCAGCAGCCCGGTTACAGGGTCTGGTGAAAAACTGTTTTTT.

The chain recombines TRBV20-1 with TRBJ2-7, with unresolved D. CDR1 is DFQATT, CDR2 SNEGSKA, per germline (reference sequence). V lost 4 bases, J lost 6 bases, and 10 bases lay in between. The CDR3 consists of 11 residues. DNA of the CDR3: TGCAGTGCTATACATAAGCTCGAGCAGTACTTC. Its protein is CSAIHKLEQYF.

This clone was observed a single time. The J gene is TRBJ2-7, the V gene TRBV11-3; D is unclear. Trimming removed 1 base from V and 6 bases from J, with 10 bases in between. The CDR3 is 13 amino acids. Germline CDR1 and CDR2: SGHNT and YENEEA. The CDR3 region is CASSLGTFSEQYF. The CDR3 region has the DNA TGTGCCAGCAGCTTAGGCACCTTTAGCGAGCAGTACTTC.

This chain uses TRBV9 with TRBJ2-3; 14 bases are a match to TRBD2. The CDR3 sequence is 19 residues long. Germline V gene sequence: CDR1 SGDLS, CDR2 YYNGEE. V lost 1 base and J lost 0; bases outside the gene matches: 7. CDR3: CASSVRTSGGPTSTDTQYF. The CDR3 nucleotides are TGTGCCAGCAGCGTAAGGACTAGCGGGGGGCCGACAAGCACAGATACGCAGTATTTT.

The rearrangement links TRBV29-1 to TRBJ1-2; a possible D gene is TRBD1 (5 bases). This CDR3 spans 14 amino acids. Germline CDR1 reads SQVTM; CDR2 reads ANQGSEA. Trimming removed 1 base at V and 0 bases at J, with 9 bases between. The CDR3 nucleotides are TGCAGCGTTGAAGGCGGGACCACTAACTATGGCTACACCTTC. Its translation is CSVEGGTTNYGYTF. Looking up the rest from reference TRBV29-1 and TRBJ1-2 gives the full variable domain: SAVISQKPSRDICQRGTSLTIQCQVDSQVTMMFWYRQQPGQSLTLIATANQGSEATYESGFVIDKFPISRPNLTFSTLTVSNMSPEDSSIYLCSVEGGTTNYGYTFGSGTRLTVV.

The rearrangement links TRBV11-3 to TRBJ2-1; D unresolved. Germline V gene data show CDR1 as SGHNT and CDR2 as YENEEA. With 1 base removed from V and 6 bases from J, the gap between germline ends came to 1 base. This CDR3 has 11 amino acids. This CDR3 is CASSLVNEQFF. The CDR3 DNA sequence: TGTGCCAGCAGCTTAGTCAATGAGCAGTTCTTC. The full variable domain, rest sourced from reference TRBV11-3 and TRBJ2-1, is EAGVVQSPRYKIIEKKQPVAFWCNPISGHNTLYWYLQNLGQGPELLIRYENEEAVDDSQLPKDRFSAERLKGVDSTLKIQPAELGDSAVYLCASSLVNEQFFGPGTRLTVL.

The rearrangement joins TRBV11-2 to TRBJ2-1; TRBD1 is a possible D gene (6 bases). Germline-derived CDR1 and CDR2 are SGHAT and FQNNGV. The V end was cut by 3 bases, the J end by 0 bases, with 9 bases between. The CDR3 contains 15 residues. CDR3: CASSFPQGSYNEQFF. The CDR3 nucleotides are TGTGCCAGCAGCTTCCCACAGGGCTCCTACAATGAGCAGTTCTTC.

The chain recombines TRBV5-1 with TRBJ1-6; D is perhaps TRBD1 (5 bases). CDR1 and CDR2 from the germline V gene are SGHRS and YFSETQ. This CDR3 is 16 amino acids long. The V gene lost 0 bases and the J gene lost 0 bases, with 7 bases spanning the gap. The CDR3 bases are TGCGCCAGCAGCTTGGACAGGCCCTCCTATAATTCACCCCTCCACTTT. Translating gives CASSLDRPSYNSPLHF.

As for this clone: Distinct nucleotide sequences in the sample also encode this CDR3. This rearrangement joins TRBV5-1 to TRBJ1-1; weak D call: TRBD1 (5 bases). Trimming took 0 bases from V and 1 from J, leaving 7 bases between them. The germline V gene encodes CDR1 SGHRS and CDR2 YFSETQ. This CDR3 region has 14 residues. CDR3 sequence: CASSLAGGNTEAFF. The CDR3 DNA is TGCGCCAGCAGCTTGGCCGGGGGGAACACTGAAGCTTTCTTT. Full variable domain (missing parts from reference TRBV5-1 and TRBJ1-1): KAGVTQTPRYLIKTRGQQVTLSCSPISGHRSVSWYQQTPGQGLQFLFEYFSETQRNKGNFPGRFSGRQFSNSRSEMNVSTLELGDSALYLCASSLAGGNTEAFFGQGTRLTVV.

The rearrangement uses TRBV6-6 and TRBJ2-7; unclear D gene. Trimming took off 3 bases at V and 1 base at J, with 7 bases between the two ends. There are 13 residues in the CDR3. Germline-derived CDR1 and CDR2 are MNHNY and SVGAGI (reference sequence). CDR3 sequence: CASSYGVSYEQYF. In DNA form, the CDR3 reads TGTGCCAGCAGTTATGGGGTTTCCTACGAGCAGTACTTC.

The chain has TRBV4-3 and TRBJ1-3; perhaps TRBD1 as D (6 bases). V lost 3 bases and J 4 bases, leaving 7 bases between the germline ends. Germline V gives CDR1 LGHNA, CDR2 YSLEER. The CDR3 consists of 13 residues. CDR3 nucleotide sequence: TGCGCCAGCAGCCAGACAGGAGGAAACACCATATATTTT. Encoded protein: CASSQTGGNTIYF.

V usage is TRBV5-3 and J usage is TRBJ2-1; TRBD2 might be the D (6 bases). TRBV5-3 counts as an open reading frame of uncertain function. This CDR3 has 13 residues. The germline V and J ends were trimmed by 4 bases and 9 bases, with 14 bases remaining between them. The CDR3 is CARSPWGVGEQFF. The DNA for the CDR3 is TGTGCCAGAAGCCCGTGGGGGGTTGGTGAGCAGTTCTTC.

The chain has TRBV5-8 and TRBJ2-7; possible D gene TRBD2, 7 bases. Trimming took off 4 bases at V and 7 bases at J, with 21 bases between the two ends. CDR3 size: 15 residues. Germline V gene lookup returns CDR1 SGHTS and CDR2 YDEGEE. The DNA of the CDR3 is TGTGCCAGCAGCCGGGGGCTCTCGGGGGGTGGTGAGCAGTACTTC. The encoded protein is CASSRGLSGGGEQYF.

The gene calls are TRBV10-2 and TRBJ2-1; D gene unclear. Germline lookup yields CDR1 WSHSY and CDR2 SAAADI. The V end was cut by 4 bases, the J end by 1 base, with 11 bases between. The CDR3 contains 15 residues. CDR3: CASSGPFRSYNEQFF. CDR3 DNA: TGCGCCAGCAGTGGGCCGTTTCGTTCCTACAATGAGCAGTTCTTC.

The rearrangement joins TRBV6-5 to TRBJ1-3; 9 bases map to TRBD1. Per the germline V gene, CDR1 is MNHEY and CDR2 is SVGAGI. The CDR3 consists of 15 residues. V dropped 6 bases and J dropped 3; count of bases not matched to a gene: 6. The CDR3 nucleotides are TGTGCCAGCAGCCAGGGACAGGGAGGTGGAAACACCATATATTTT. Translating it yields CASSQGQGGGNTIYF.

The chain is built from TRBV30 and TRBJ1-3; TRBD1 matches 12 bases. Looked up from germline, CDR1 is GTSNPN and CDR2 is SVGIG (reference sequence). With 7 bases clipped from V and 2 bases from J, the junction kept 9 bases outside the gene matches. This CDR3 region has 16 residues. The CDR3 is CALARDRGRAGNTIYF. The DNA of the CDR3 is TGTGCCTTAGCCCGGGACAGGGGGCGAGCTGGAAACACCATATATTTT.

The rearrangement links TRBV5-1 to TRBJ2-4; tentative D call: TRBD1 (5 bases). Germline CDR1 is SGHRS and CDR2 is YFSETQ. The CDR3 loop spans 13 amino acids. Trimming removed 3 bases from V and 6 bases from J, with 10 bases in between. CDR3 coding DNA: TGCGCCAGCAGCTACTCCCAGGGAAACATTCAGTACTTC. Translating gives CASSYSQGNIQYF.

This sequence joins TRBV6-1 and TRBJ2-7; D perhaps matches TRBD1 (7 bases). The ends were cut back, 6 bases at V and 3 bases at J, with 12 bases in the middle. The CDR3 runs to 13 residues. Germline-derived CDR1 and CDR2 are MNHNS and SASEGT. This chain's CDR3 is CASSRGTDYEQYF. The DNA for the CDR3 is TGTGCCAGCAGCCGGGGGACAGACTACGAGCAGTACTTC.

The CDR3 reads CASSGRADNQPQHF. CDR3 in DNA: TGTGCCAGTAGTGGCAGGGCGGACAATCAGCCCCAGCATTTT. The chain links TRBV19 to TRBJ1-5; TRBD1 might be the D (5 bases). CDR1 is LNHDA, CDR2 SQIVND, per germline (reference sequence). The CDR3 totals 14 residues. V lost 5 bases and J 3 bases, leaving 11 bases between the germline ends. The full variable domain, with the rest looked up from reference TRBV19 and TRBJ1-5, is DGGITQSPKYLFRKEGQNVTLSCEQNLNHDAMYWYRQDPGQGLRLIYYSQIVNDFQKGDIAEGYSVSREKKESFPLTVTSAQKNPTAFYLCASSGRADNQPQHFGDGTRLSIL.

The V gene is TRBV5-8, the J gene TRBJ1-5, with TRBD1 as a possible D gene (6 bases). The ends were cut back, 2 bases at V and 6 bases at J, with 12 bases in the middle. The germline V gene has CDR1 SGHTS and CDR2 YDEGEE. This CDR3 region has 14 residues. CDR3 sequence reads: CASSFLRGAQPQHF. The CDR3 nucleotides read TGTGCCAGCAGCTTTTTAAGGGGGGCTCAGCCCCAGCATTTT.

This sequence joins TRBV14 and TRBJ2-7; 8 bases map to TRBD1. The CDR3 covers 16 residues. V dropped 3 bases and J dropped 1; count of bases not matched to a gene: 8. CDR1 SGHDN and CDR2 FVKESK come from the germline V gene. CDR3 sequence (DNA): TGTGCCAGCAGCCAGTTTAGGACAGGGCCATCCTACGAGCAGTACTTC. Translating it yields CASSQFRTGPSYEQYF.

The gene calls are TRBV10-3 and TRBJ2-7, with 8 bases matching TRBD2. This CDR3 is built from 12 residues. V gave up 10 bases and J gave up 2 bases; unmatched junction bases: 4. CDR1 and CDR2 from the germline V gene are ENHRY and SYGVKD. CDR3 nucleotide sequence: TGTGCCACCCGAGCGGGGGCCTACGAGCAGTACTTC. Residues: CATRAGAYEQYF.

This chain uses TRBV5-1 with TRBJ2-6; D call uncertain. Germline V gene data show CDR1 as SGHRS and CDR2 as YFSETQ. Trimming removed 0 bases from V and 2 bases from J, with 6 bases in between. This CDR3 comprises 15 residues. The CDR3 DNA follows: TGCGCCAGCAGCTTGGCGTCTGCTGGGGCCAACGTCCTGACTTTC. Protein sequence: CASSLASAGANVLTF.

This chain joins TRBV11-3 and TRBJ2-7; perhaps TRBD1 as D (5 bases). The germline CDR1 and CDR2 sequences are SGHNT and YENEEA. CDR3 size: 15 residues. V lost 0 bases and J 0 bases, leaving 9 bases between the germline ends. The CDR3 DNA is TGTGCCAGCAGCTTAGAAAGGGGCGGCTCCTACGAGCAGTACTTC. It translates to CASSLERGGSYEQYF.

The chain combines TRBV19 with TRBJ1-1; D not certain. The CDR3 covers 14 residues. Trimming stripped 0 bases from V and 3 bases from J, with 8 bases between. Germline V gene data show CDR1 as LNHDA and CDR2 as SQIVND (reference sequence). The CDR3 DNA reads TGTGCCAGTAGTATAGAGGGGTTGGACACTGAAGCTTTCTTT. Translating it yields CASSIEGLDTEAFF.

This chain links TRBV4-3 with TRBJ1-5; D perhaps matches TRBD1 (6 bases). The CDR3 runs 18 residues. CDR1 and CDR2 from the germline V gene are LGHNA and YSLEER. V was shortened by 4 bases and J by 2 bases, with 21 bases between the two germline ends. In DNA, the CDR3 is TGCGCCAGCAGCCTCGCGCTCGGGGGCGGAGAGGGCAATCAGCCCCAGCATTTT. Translated: CASSLALGGGEGNQPQHF.